This T cell receptor beta chain emerged from a study of shared clonotypes between healthy human individuals. Original processing methods: ImmunoSEQ gave junction-only sequences without quality scores, so filtering differed. Measured with immunoSEQ multiplex PCR; TCRdb has only the in-frame clones, and not every one. V, J and clone size derive from that table, while D and trimming were established from the DNA sequence. The table records some 2,100,000 clones, 85% to 95% of them present only once. The naive CD8 subset, CD45RO-negative cells positively selected for CCR7, excluded terminally differentiated effector memory CD45RA+ cells. Germline V lookup: CDR1 SGHAT, CDR2 FQNNGV. The CDR3 length is 18 residues. The V and J ends lost 5 bases and 1 base, in that order; junction bases with no gene match: 10.

Specimen: naive CD8+ T cells from PBMCs. The chain joins TRBV11-2 to TRBJ2-7; 14 positions match TRBD2. This receptor was obtained from a man aged 18 to 30 in good health. Some clones in this sample may be carry-over from other donors' samples. This CDR3 is CASSPRTSGRPTSYEQYF. The CDR3 DNA reads as TGTGCCAGCAGCCCCAGGACTAGCGGGAGGCCCACATCCTACGAGCAGTACTTC.